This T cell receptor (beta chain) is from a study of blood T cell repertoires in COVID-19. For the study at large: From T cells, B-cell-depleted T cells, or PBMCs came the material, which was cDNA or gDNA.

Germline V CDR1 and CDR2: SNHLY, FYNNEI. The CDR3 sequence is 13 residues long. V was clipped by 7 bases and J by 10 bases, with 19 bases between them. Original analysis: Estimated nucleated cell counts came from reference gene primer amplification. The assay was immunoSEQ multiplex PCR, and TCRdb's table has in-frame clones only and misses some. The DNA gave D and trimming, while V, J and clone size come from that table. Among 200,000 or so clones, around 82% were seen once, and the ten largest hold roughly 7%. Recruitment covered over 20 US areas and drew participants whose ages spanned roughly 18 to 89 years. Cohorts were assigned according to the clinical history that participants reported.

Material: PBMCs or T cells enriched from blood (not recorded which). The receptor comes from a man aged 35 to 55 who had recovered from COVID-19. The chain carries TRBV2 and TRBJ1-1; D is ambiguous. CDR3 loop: CASIRVSGKGAFF. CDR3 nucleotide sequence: TGTGCCAGCATTCGAGTTTCGGGGAAAGGAGCTTTCTTT. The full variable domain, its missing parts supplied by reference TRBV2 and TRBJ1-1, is EPEVTQTPSHQVTQMGQEVILRCVPISNHLYFYWYRQILGQKVEFLVSFYNNEISEKSEIFDDQFSVERPDGSNFTLKIRSTKLEDSAMYFCASIRVSGKGAFFGQGTRLTVV.